The clone carrying this TCR beta chain was counted a single time. The data originate from a study of control samples from healthy donors and cancer patients. The CDR3 has 15 amino acids. V shed 8 bases and J shed 6 bases, with 21 bases lying between them. Germline loops: CDR1 MDHEN, CDR2 SYDVKM. Only in-frame clones appear in the TCRdb table, and some are missing; sequencing was by immunoSEQ multiplex PCR. The sample holds 60,000 or so clones, approximately 91% seen once. The source of this sequence is a man aged 45-65 years in good health. The material sequenced was blood. V is TRBV28 and J is TRBJ2-3; D is perhaps TRBD1 (8 bases). This CDR3 is CASSSTGGRVDTQYF. Here the CDR3 DNA reads TGTGCCAGCTCCTCAACAGGGGGGAGGGTGGATACGCAGTATTTT.